The 3 T cell receptor beta chains given below trace back to one sample, sequenced in a study of blood T cells in healthy people across ages. A second about 7 to 11 cycle PCR used barcoded and J-beta primers. TCRdb called the 5' RACE reads again in MiXCR, with one record for every CDR3 protein. The table shows about 510,000 distinct CDR3 sequences, with about 27% occurring only once. The sample was also linked to a second study, of T cells of mothers and their children.

The sequenced sample consisted of blood. The receptors come from a boy between 2 and 15 years old in good health.

By sample fraction, this clonotype is large. The V and J genes are TRBV13 and TRBJ2-1, with 7 bases lining up with TRBD1. The germline V gene has CDR1 PRHDT and CDR2 FYEKMQ (reference sequence). This CDR3 is built from 15 residues. The junction had 13 bases not matched to a gene; V was cut back by 5 bases and J by 9 bases. CDR3: CASSRMGTDPFEQFF. The CDR3 nucleotides are TGTGCCAGCAGCCGGATGGGGACAGACCCGTTTGAGCAGTTCTTC.

The CDR3 here is CATSRQGWLLNYGYTF. In DNA form, the CDR3 reads TGTGCCACCAGCCGACAGGGCTGGCTTTTAAACTATGGCTACACCTTC. V and J are TRBV15 and TRBJ1-2; the match to TRBD1 covers 7 bases. The length of the CDR3 is 16 residues. The germline gives CDR1 LNHNV, CDR2 YYDKDF (reference sequence). V lost 5 bases and J lost 2; bases outside the gene matches: 11.

The CDR3 loop reads CASSLTYEQFF. The CDR3 bases are TGTGCCAGCAGCCTGACGTATGAGCAGTTCTTC. The chain links TRBV5-6 to TRBJ2-1, with D unresolved. Germline CDR1 reads SGHDT; CDR2 reads YYEEEE. CDR3 length: 11 residues. V was clipped by 4 bases and J by 8 bases, with 7 bases between them.